This TCR beta chain was observed in a study of blood T cell repertoires in COVID-19. In the study's own analysis: Using reference gene primer amplification, nucleated cell counts were estimated. Assay: immunoSEQ multiplex PCR; the TCRdb copy retains only in-frame clones and omits some. V and J calls and clone size are as listed in that table; D and trimming were resolved from the DNA. There are tens of thousands of clones in the sample; around 85% occur only once, and roughly 7.7% lies in the top ten. This CDR3 has 15 residues. With V trimmed by 5 bases and J by 5 bases, 9 bases remained unmatched. Germline loops: CDR1 MDHEN, CDR2 SYDVKM.

The chain uses TRBV28 and TRBJ2-5, with TRBD1 matching 9 bases. Sequences were obtained from peripheral blood. The clonotype originates from a woman in her seventies with active COVID-19. The CDR3 DNA follows: TGTGCCAGCAGTGGGGACAGGGCAACCCGGGAGACCCAGTACTTC. This translates into CASSGDRATRETQYF.